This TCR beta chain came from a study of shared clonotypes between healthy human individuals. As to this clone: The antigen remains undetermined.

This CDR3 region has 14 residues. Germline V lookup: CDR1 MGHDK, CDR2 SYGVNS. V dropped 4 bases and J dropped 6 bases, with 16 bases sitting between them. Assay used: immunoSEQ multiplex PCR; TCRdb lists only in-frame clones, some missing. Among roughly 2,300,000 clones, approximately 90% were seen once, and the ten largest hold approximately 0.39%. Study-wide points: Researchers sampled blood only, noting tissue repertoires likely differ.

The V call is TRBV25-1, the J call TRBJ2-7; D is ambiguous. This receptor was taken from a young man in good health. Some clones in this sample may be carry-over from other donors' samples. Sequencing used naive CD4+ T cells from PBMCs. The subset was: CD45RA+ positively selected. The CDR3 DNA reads TGTGCCAGCAGTGGGGCTGGTTCCCTACTCGAGCAGTACTTC. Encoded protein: CASSGAGSLLEQYF.